This TCR beta chain was observed in a study of T cell repertoires in cytomegalovirus infection. Study in general: It can be stated that public TCR beta signatures indicated CMV infection as well as a matching HLA type.

Germline CDR1 and CDR2: LGHNA and YNFKEQ. Trimming pared 0 bases from V and 3 bases from J, leaving 8 bases between. This CDR3 comprises 15 residues. Each CDR3 protein is one row after TCRdb ran MiXCR on the reads. The profile shows around 260,000 distinct CDR3 sequences, approximately 8.3% of them singletons. Study outcomes and limitations: HLA-C-restricted, CMV-specific TCR beta clonotypes were dominant ex vivo.

Remarks on this clonotype: What it binds is not known.

The chain combines TRBV4-2 with TRBJ2-2; D gene uncertain. The receptor was isolated from a human donor in good health (CMV status not recorded). Some clones in this sample may be carry-over from other donors' samples. The specimen was PBMCs. CDR3 residues: CASSQDLSHTGELFF. The CDR3 nucleotides are TGTGCCAGCAGCCAAGATCTATCCCACACCGGGGAGCTGTTTTTT.